The present TCR beta chain was sequenced within a study of T cells in tuberculosis. Study-level findings and limits: Classification accuracy was roughly 90% (AUROC 0.7 to 0.9) with the GMM-specific repertoire.

As regards this clone: The antigen is undetermined.

Per the germline V gene, CDR1 is LNHDA and CDR2 is SQIVND (reference sequence). Trimming left V 1 base short and J 4 bases short, with 7 bases between. This CDR3 contains 13 residues. Assay used: immunoSEQ multiplex PCR; TCRdb lists only in-frame clones, some missing. This repertoire shows tens of thousands of clones, more than 70% found once; its top ten account for more than 4.5%. Time point defined: new active TB diagnosis, blood taken before or within 7 days of starting treatment. On average around 100,000 T cells per donor were immunosequenced. The source was PBMCs, collected at tuberculosis diagnosis. The origin of this receptor is an adult with tuberculosis. This chain connects TRBV19 to TRBJ1-1, with D possibly TRBD1 on 6 matching bases. The CDR3 DNA reads as TGTGCCAGTAGTATAGGGACAGCCACTGAAGCTTTCTTT. Its translation is CASSIGTATEAFF. Full variable domain (rest looked up from reference TRBV19 and TRBJ1-1): DGGITQSPKYLFRKEGQNVTLSCEQNLNHDAMYWYRQDPGQGLRLIYYSQIVNDFQKGDIAEGYSVSREKKESFPLTVTSAQKNPTAFYLCASSIGTATEAFFGQGTRLTVV.